This TCR beta chain was found in a study of T-cell memory formation after mild COVID-19. V was clipped by 6 bases and J by 5 bases; unmatched bases: 7. Germline loops: CDR1 LNHDA, CDR2 SQIVND (reference sequence). The CDR3 consists of 14 residues. Constant-segment primers served in 5'RACE that generated TCR alpha and TCR beta cDNA libraries bearing sample barcodes and UMIs. TCRdb ran MiXCR on the 5' RACE reads and lists one entry per CDR3 protein. The sample lists 310,000 or so distinct CDR3 sequences, around 15% occurring once. The sample taken for sequencing was PBMCs or a T cell subset sorted from them (not recorded which). This receptor was identified in a man between 18 and 29 years old who had mild COVID-19 (a few samples of this study predate the infection). Cell type and time point are not known. The rearrangement joins TRBV19 to TRBJ2-3; 8 nucleotides align to TRBD2. The CDR3 nucleotides are TGTGCCAGTAGGACCGGGACTAGAAGAGATACGCAGTATTTT. The encoded protein is CASRTGTRRDTQYF. Combining the CDR3 with reference TRBV19 and TRBJ2-3 gives the whole variable domain DGGITQSPKYLFRKEGQNVTLSCEQNLNHDAMYWYRQDPGQGLRLIYYSQIVNDFQKGDIAEGYSVSREKKESFPLTVTSAQKNPTAFYLCASRTGTRRDTQYFGPGTRLTVL.